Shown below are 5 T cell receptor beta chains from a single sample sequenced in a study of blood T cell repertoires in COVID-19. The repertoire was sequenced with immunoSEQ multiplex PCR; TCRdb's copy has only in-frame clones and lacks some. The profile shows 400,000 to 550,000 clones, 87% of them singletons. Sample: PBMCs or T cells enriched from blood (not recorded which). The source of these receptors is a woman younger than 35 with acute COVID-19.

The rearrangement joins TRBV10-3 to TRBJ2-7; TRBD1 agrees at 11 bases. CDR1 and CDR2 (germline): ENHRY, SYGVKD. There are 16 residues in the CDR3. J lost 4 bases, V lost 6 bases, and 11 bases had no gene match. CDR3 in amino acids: CAIRETRDRGTYEQYF. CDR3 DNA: TGTGCCATCAGAGAAACCCGGGACAGGGGGACATACGAGCAGTACTTC.

As DNA, the CDR3 is TGTGCCAGCAGCCAAGAGAACAGCTATGGCTACACCTTC. It translates to CASSQENSYGYTF. This chain connects TRBV14 to TRBJ1-2, with no clear D. This CDR3 contains 13 residues. Trimming shortened V by 0 bases and J by 4 bases, and 6 bases separated the two germline ends. Looked up from germline, CDR1 is SGHDN and CDR2 is FVKESK.

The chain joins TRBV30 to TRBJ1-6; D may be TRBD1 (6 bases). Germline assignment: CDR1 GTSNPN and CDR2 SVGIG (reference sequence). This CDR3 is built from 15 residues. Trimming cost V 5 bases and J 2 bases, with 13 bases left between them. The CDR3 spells CAWVRGKAYNSPLHF. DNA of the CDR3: TGTGCCTGGGTCAGGGGAAAAGCCTATAATTCACCCCTCCACTTT.

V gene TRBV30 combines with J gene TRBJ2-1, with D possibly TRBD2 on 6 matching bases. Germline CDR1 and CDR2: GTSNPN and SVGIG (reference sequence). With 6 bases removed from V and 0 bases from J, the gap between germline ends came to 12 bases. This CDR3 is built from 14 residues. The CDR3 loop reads CACPRGVSYNEQFF. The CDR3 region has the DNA TGTGCCTGTCCCCGCGGGGTCTCCTACAATGAGCAGTTCTTC.

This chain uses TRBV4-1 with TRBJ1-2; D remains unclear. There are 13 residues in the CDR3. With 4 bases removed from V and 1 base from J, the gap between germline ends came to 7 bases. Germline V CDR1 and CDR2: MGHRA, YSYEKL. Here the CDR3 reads CASSRADNYGYTF. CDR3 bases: TGCGCCAGCAGCCGCGCGGATAACTATGGCTACACCTTC.